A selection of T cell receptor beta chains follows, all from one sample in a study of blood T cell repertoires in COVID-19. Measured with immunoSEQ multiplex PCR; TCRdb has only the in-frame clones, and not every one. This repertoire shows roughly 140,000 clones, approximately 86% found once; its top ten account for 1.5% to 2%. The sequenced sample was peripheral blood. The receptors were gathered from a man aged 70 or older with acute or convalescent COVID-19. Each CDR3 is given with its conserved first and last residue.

CDR3: CASSSFFQVQAATYNEQFF; length: 19; J: TRBJ2-1; V: TRBV7-9
CDR3: CASSTTTVNTEAFF; length: 14; J: TRBJ1-1; V: TRBV18
CDR3: CASSLYRVGGYTF; length: 13; J: TRBJ1-2; V: TRBV5-8
CDR3: CASSLGTSGRSGKVEQYF; length: 18; J: TRBJ2-7; V: TRBV19
CDR3: CAAAEGVNYGYTF; length: 13; J: TRBJ1-2; V: TRBV12-3/TRBV12-4
CDR3: CASSERDRGYEQYF; length: 14; J: TRBJ2-7; V: TRBV2
CDR3: CASSLDGYGYTF; length: 12; J: TRBJ1-2; V: TRBV11-2
CDR3: CASSYSQGPVNTEAFF; length: 16; J: TRBJ1-1; V: TRBV6-5
CDR3: CASSLNVGAYNEQFF; length: 15; J: TRBJ2-1; V: TRBV7-6
CDR3: CASRPRLAGELDTQYF; length: 16; J: TRBJ2-3; V: TRBV27
CDR3: CASSHPSGGETQYF; length: 14; J: TRBJ2-5; V: TRBV4-2
CDR3: CASSIHSDNEKLFF; length: 14; J: TRBJ1-4; V: TRBV19
CDR3: CASRGTGMSQPQHF; length: 14; J: TRBJ1-5; V: TRBV2
CDR3: CASSTPGQGYEQYF; length: 14; J: TRBJ2-7; V: TRBV28
CDR3: CASSQDLGGYEQYF; length: 14; J: TRBJ2-7; V: TRBV3-1/TRBV3-2
CDR3: CATGGGTQYF; length: 10; J: TRBJ2-5; V: TRBV19
CDR3: CASSTDGGIVEQFF; length: 14; J: TRBJ2-1; V: TRBV5-1
CDR3: CSASQSGGIYNEQFF; length: 15; J: TRBJ2-1; V: TRBV20-1
CDR3: CASGLARGIKPQHF; length: 14; J: TRBJ1-5; V: TRBV12-5
CDR3: CASSQYLGGLQLNTEAFF; length: 18; J: TRBJ1-1; V: TRBV4-1
CDR3: CASSFTGLDNNEQFF; length: 15; J: TRBJ2-1; V: TRBV5-1
CDR3: CASRSQGTGYGYTF; length: 14; J: TRBJ1-2; V: TRBV6-5
CDR3: CASSPNPDRAGQFF; length: 14; J: TRBJ2-1; V: TRBV19
CDR3: CASSPERGSNQPQHF; length: 15; J: TRBJ1-5; V: TRBV4-2
CDR3: CASSQGHTTARHNEQFF; length: 17; J: TRBJ2-1; V: TRBV5-4
CDR3: CASSLRTGDTEAFF; length: 14; J: TRBJ1-1; V: TRBV6-6